This T cell receptor (beta chain) was observed in a study of blood T cells in healthy people across ages. General study results and limits: Researchers report that TCR beta diversity correlated strongly with naive T cell percentage. More naive CD4+ cells and higher diversity marked long-lived donors relative to aged donors.

With regard to this clonotype: Antigen: not known.

Germline CDR1 and CDR2: LGHNA and YNFKEQ. V lost 0 bases and J 5 bases, leaving 18 bases between the germline ends. This CDR3 spans 17 amino acids. Combining a sample-barcoded 5' primer with a J-beta primer mix, a second PCR ran for roughly 7 to 11 cycles. MiXCR, applied by TCRdb to the 5' RACE reads, yields one record per CDR3 protein. The profile shows some 1.4 million distinct CDR3 sequences, roughly 45% of them singletons. The sequenced material came from blood. The chain combines TRBV4-2 with TRBJ2-3; tentatively, D is TRBD1 or TRBD2 (6 bases each). The source of this sequence is a woman between 18 and 29 years old in good health. CDR3 sequence: CASSQEGGARAGDTQYF. The DNA of the CDR3 is TGTGCCAGCAGCCAAGAGGGGGGCGCCCGGGCGGGAGATACGCAGTATTTT.